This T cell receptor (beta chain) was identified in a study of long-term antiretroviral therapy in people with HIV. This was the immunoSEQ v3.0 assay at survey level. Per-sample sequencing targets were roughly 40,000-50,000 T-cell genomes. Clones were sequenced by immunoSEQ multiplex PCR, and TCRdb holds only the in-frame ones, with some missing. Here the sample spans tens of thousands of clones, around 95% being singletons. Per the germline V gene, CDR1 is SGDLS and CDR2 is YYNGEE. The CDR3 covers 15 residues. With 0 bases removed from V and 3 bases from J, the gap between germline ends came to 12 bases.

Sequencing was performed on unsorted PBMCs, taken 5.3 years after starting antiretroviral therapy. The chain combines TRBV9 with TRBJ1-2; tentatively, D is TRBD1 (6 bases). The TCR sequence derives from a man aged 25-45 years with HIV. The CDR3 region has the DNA TGTGCCAGCAGCGTAGGCCGGGGGCAGGACTATGGCTACACCTTC. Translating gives CASSVGRGQDYGYTF.